This record looks at one T cell receptor beta chain sequence and its context. The germline gives CDR1 MNHEY, CDR2 SVGAGI. V lost 5 bases and J 4 bases, leaving 14 bases between the germline ends. There are 14 residues in the CDR3. This record belongs to a study of T cells after somatic rescue of genetic block. Using immunoSEQ multiplex PCR, the repertoire was profiled, and TCRdb retains in-frame clones only, with some absent. The table shows about 14,000 clones, with roughly 70% occurring only once. The chain has TRBV6-5 and TRBJ1-1; a possible D gene is TRBD1 (6 bases). This sequence originates from a man aged 18 to 35. Sequenced: peripheral blood mononuclear cells (PBMCs). The CDR3 sequence is CASSPRGGGTEAFF. The CDR3 bases are TGTGCCAGCAGTCCCAGGGGAGGGGGCACTGAAGCTTTCTTT.